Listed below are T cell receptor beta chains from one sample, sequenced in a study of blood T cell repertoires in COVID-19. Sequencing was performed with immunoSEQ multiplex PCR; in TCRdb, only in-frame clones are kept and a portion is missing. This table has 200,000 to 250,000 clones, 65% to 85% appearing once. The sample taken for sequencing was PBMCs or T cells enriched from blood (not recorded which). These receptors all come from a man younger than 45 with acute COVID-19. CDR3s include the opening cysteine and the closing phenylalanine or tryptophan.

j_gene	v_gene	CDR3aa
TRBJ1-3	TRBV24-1	CATSDFYGSGGNTIYF
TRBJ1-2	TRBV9	CASSVVMGQGTYGYTF
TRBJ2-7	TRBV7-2	CASSLGRASGGARTYEQYF
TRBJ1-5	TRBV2	CASSELGQGDNQPQHF
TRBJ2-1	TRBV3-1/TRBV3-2	CASTRQGHRGEQFF
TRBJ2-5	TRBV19	CASSKNGGLQETQYF
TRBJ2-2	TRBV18	CASSPPGTDTGELFF
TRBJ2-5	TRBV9	CASSVGGSPEETQYF
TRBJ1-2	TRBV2	CASSGTAYGYTF
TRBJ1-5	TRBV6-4	CASSEFSVRHGSNQPQHF
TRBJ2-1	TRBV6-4	CASSGTSGGAWDEQFF
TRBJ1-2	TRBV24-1	CATSDLSTGFLDGYTF
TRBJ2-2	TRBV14	CASSHLSVRAGELFF
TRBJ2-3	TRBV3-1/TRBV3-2	CASSQLTSGGKYSTDTQYF
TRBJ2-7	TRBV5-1	CASSSPTLDEQYF
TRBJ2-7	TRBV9	CASSVAATASYEQYF
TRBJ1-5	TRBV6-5	CASSSDKHQPQHF
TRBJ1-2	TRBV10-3	CAISDLERNYGYTF
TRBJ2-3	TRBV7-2	CASSFGTDTQYF
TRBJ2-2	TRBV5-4	CASSLGQNTNTGELFF
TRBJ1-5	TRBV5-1	CASSRGLNQPQHF
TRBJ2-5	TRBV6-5	CASSQGAGETQYF
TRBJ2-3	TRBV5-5	CASSFSLLITDTQYF
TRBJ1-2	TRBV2	CASSENVQGRNYGYTF
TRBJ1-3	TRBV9	CASSVYGGLSGNTIYF
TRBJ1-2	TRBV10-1	CASSEKQGPYYGYTF